The clone carrying this TCR beta chain occurred many times. What it binds is unknown. Extraction of PBMCs used about 9.2 ml of fresh peripheral blood. Germline CDR1 reads SNHLY; CDR2 reads FYNNEI. V was clipped by 6 bases and J by 4 bases; unmatched bases: 12. This CDR3 has 16 amino acids. Authors of the study amplified TCR beta CDR3 regions from RNA transcripts. When the TCR CDR3 underwent first-round RT-PCR, the HTBI primer set was used. TCRdb re-called the multiplex PCR reads through MiXCR, storing one row per CDR3 protein. The sample holds about 320,000 distinct CDR3 sequences, roughly 17% seen once. This entry belongs to a study of T cells in Graves' hyperthyroidism and ophthalmopathy. General study results and limits: Within blood appeared most thyroid clonotypes that had expanded above 0.001. With a median lead of around 6.7 months before onset, the model predicted ophthalmopathy.

The sequenced sample consisted of blood. This sequence was found in a man aged 30 to 45 with Graves' hyperthyroidism. The J gene is TRBJ1-1, the V gene TRBV2, with 9 bases matching TRBD1. CDR3 DNA sequence: TGTGCCAGCAGCCCAGAACAGGGGGCGGTCAGCACTGAAGCTTTCTTT. Translating it yields CASSPEQGAVSTEAFF.